This TCR beta chain was recovered during a study of blood T cell repertoires in COVID-19. The CDR3 loop spans 14 amino acids. V lost 6 bases, J lost 5 bases, and 16 bases lay in between. CDR1 and CDR2 (germline): MNHEY, SVGAGI. The table came from immunoSEQ multiplex PCR; TCRdb's copy has only in-frame clones and leaves some out. The repertoire has fewer than 95,000 clones, about nine tenths of them found once; the top ten carry over 0.45%. Sequenced sample: peripheral blood. The chain employs TRBV6-5 and TRBJ1-1; D is possibly TRBD1 (5 bases). The origin of this receptor is a man aged 60 to 75 with acute or convalescent COVID-19. The CDR3, as DNA: TGTGCCAGCAGCTCCGGTGGGGCGCGAACTGAAGCTTTCTTT. Encoded protein: CASSSGGARTEAFF.